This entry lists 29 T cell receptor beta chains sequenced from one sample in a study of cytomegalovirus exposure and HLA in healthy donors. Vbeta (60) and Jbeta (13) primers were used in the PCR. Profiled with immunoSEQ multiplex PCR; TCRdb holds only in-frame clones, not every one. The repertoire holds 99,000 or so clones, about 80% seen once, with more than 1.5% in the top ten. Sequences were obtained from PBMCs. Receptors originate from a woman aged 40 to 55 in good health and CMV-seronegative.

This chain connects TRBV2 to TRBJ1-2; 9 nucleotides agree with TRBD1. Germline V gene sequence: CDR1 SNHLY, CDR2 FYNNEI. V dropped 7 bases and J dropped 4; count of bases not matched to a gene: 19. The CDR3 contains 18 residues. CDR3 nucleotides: TGTGCCAGCACCCTGAGAAGGACAGGGGTTATTGGGTCCTATGGCTACACCTTC. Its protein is CASTLRRTGVIGSYGYTF.

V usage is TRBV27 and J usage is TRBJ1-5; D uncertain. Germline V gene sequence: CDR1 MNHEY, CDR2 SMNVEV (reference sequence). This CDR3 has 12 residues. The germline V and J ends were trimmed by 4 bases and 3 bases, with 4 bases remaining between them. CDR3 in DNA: TGTGCCAGCAGTTCCTTCAATCAGCCCCAGCATTTT. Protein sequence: CASSSFNQPQHF.

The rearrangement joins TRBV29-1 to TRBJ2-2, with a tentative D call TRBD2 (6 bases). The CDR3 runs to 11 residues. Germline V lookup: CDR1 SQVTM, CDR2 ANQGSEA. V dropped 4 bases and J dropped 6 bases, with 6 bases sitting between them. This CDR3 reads CSVAGAGELFF. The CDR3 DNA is TGCAGCGTTGCGGGAGCCGGGGAGCTGTTTTTT.

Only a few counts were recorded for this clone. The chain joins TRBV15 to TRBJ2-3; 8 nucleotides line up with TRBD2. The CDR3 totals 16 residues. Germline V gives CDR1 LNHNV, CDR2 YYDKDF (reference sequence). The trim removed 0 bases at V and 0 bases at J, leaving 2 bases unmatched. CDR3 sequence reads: CATSRELAASTDTQYF. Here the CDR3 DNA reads TGTGCCACCAGCAGAGAACTAGCGGCTAGCACAGATACGCAGTATTTT.

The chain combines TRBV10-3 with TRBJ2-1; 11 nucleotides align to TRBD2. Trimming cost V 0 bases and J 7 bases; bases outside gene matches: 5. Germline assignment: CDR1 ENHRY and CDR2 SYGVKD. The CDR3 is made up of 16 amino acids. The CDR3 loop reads CAISESGTSGRNEQFF. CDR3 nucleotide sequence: TGTGCCATCAGTGAGTCGGGAACTAGCGGGAGAAATGAGCAGTTCTTC.

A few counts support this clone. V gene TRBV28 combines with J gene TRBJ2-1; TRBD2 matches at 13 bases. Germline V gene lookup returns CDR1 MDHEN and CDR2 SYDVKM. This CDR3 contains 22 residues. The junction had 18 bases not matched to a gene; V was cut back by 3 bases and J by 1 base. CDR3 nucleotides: TGTGCCAGCAGTTTTGGGACTACCCGAAGACTAGCGGGAGGCTGGTCCTACAATGAGCAGTTCTTC. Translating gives CASSFGTTRRLAGGWSYNEQFF.

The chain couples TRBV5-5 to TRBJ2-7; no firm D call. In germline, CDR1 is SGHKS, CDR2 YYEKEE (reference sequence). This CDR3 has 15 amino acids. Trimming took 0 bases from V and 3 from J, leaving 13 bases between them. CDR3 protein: CASSLEIVHNYEQYF. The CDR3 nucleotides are TGTGCCAGCAGCTTGGAGATAGTCCATAACTACGAGCAGTACTTC.

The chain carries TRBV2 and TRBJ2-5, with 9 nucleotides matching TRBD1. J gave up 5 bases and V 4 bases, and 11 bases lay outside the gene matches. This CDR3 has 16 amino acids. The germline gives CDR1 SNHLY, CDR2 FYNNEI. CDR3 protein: CASSGPDRGGMETQYF. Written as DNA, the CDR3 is TGTGCCAGCAGTGGCCCCGACAGGGGGGGGATGGAGACCCAGTACTTC.

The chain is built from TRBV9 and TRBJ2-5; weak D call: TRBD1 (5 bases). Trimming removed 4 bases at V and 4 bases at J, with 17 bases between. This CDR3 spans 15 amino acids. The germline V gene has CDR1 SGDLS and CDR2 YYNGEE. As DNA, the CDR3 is TGTGCCAGCAGCCCAAGGATAGGGGATCGAGAGACCCAGTACTTC. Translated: CASSPRIGDRETQYF.

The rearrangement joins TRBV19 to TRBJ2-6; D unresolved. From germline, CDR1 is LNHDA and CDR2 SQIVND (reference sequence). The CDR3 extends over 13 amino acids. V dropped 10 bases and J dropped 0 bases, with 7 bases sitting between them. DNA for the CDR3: TGTGCCACACAGAACTCTGGGGCCAACGTCCTGACTTTC. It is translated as CATQNSGANVLTF.

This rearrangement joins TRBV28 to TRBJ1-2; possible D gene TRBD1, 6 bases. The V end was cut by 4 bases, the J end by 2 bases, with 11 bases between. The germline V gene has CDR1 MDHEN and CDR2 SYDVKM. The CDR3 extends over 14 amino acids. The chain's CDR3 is CASSWGGRNYGYTF. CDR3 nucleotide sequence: TGTGCCAGCAGTTGGGGGGGGCGCAACTATGGCTACACCTTC.

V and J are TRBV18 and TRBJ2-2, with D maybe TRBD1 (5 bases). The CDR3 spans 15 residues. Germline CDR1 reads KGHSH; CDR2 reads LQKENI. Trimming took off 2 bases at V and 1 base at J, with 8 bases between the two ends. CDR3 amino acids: CASSPTGLNTGELFF. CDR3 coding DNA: TGTGCCAGCTCACCAACAGGTCTGAACACCGGGGAGCTGTTTTTT.

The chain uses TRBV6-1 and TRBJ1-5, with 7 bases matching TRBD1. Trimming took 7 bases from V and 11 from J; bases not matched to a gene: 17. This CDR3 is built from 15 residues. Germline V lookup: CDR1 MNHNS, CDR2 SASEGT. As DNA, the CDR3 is TGTGCCAGCATCGGTGACAGGGAGGTGCTGAAGGCCCAGCATTTT. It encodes CASIGDREVLKAQHF.

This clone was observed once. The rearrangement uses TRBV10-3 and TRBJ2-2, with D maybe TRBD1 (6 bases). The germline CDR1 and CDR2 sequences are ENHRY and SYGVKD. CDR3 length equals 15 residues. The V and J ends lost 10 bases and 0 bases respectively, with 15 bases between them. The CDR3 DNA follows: TGTGCCACCGAACAGGGAAGTCCGAACACCGGGGAGCTGTTTTTT. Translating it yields CATEQGSPNTGELFF.

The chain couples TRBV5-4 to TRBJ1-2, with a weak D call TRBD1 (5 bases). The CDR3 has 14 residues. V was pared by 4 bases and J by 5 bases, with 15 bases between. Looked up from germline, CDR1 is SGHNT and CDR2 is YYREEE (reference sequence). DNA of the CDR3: TGTGCCAGCAGCCGGGGGAGGGAGGGGTATGGCTACACCTTC. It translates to CASSRGREGYGYTF.

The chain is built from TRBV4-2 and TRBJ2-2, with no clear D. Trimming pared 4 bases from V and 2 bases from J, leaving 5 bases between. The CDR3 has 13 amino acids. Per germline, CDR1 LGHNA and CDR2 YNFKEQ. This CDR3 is CASSPGNTGELFF. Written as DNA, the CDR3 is TGTGCCAGCAGCCCAGGTAACACCGGGGAGCTGTTTTTT.

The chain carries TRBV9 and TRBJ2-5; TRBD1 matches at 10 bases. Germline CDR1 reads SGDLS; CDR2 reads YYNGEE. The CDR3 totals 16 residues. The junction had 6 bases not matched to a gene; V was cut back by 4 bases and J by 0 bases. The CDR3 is CASSKRDRGYQETQYF. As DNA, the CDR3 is TGTGCCAGCAGCAAGAGGGACAGGGGTTACCAAGAGACCCAGTACTTC.

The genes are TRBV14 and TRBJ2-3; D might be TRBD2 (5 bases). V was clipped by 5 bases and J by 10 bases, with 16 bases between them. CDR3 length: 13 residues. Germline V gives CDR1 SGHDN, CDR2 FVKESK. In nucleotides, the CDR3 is TGTGCCAGCAGCAGAGGCGGGTCGACGGCGCAGTATTTT. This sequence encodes CASSRGGSTAQYF. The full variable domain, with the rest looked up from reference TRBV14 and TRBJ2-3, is EAGVTQFPSHSVIEKGQTVTLRCDPISGHDNLYWYRRVMGKEIKFLLHFVKESKQDESGMPNNRFLAERTGGTYSTLKVQPAELEDSGVYFCASSRGGSTAQYFGPGTRLTVL.

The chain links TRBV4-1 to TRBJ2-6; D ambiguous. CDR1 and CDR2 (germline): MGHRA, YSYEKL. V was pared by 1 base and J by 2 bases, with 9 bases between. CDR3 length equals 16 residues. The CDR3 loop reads CASSQATPPGANVLTF. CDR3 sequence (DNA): TGCGCCAGCAGCCAAGCAACACCTCCTGGGGCCAACGTCCTGACTTTC.

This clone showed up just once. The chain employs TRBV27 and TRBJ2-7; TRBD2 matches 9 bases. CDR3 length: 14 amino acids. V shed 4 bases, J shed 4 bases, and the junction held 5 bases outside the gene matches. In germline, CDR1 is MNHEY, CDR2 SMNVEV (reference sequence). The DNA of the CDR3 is TGTGCCAGCAGTTATAATAGCGGGAGTTACGAGCAGTACTTC. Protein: CASSYNSGSYEQYF.

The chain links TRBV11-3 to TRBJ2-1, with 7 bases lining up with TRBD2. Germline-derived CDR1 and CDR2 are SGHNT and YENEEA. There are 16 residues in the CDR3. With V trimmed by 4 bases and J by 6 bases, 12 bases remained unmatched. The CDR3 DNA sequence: TGTGCCAGCAGCTCGTGGGGGGGAGAGCGGGGCAATGAGCAGTTCTTC. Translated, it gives CASSSWGGERGNEQFF.

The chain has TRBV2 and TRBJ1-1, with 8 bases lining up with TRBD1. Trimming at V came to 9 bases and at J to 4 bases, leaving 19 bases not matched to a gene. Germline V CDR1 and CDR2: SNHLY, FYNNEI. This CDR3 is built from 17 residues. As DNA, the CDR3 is TGTGCCAGGGAGTCGTTGGACAGGGAGGGGACCCCCACTGAAGCTTTCTTT. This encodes CARESLDREGTPTEAFF.

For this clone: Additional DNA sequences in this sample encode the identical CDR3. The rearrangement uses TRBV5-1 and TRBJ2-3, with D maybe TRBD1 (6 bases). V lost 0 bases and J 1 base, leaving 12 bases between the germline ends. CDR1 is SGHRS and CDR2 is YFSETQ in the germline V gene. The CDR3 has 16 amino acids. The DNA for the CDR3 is TGCGCCAGCAGCTTGGGGGGGACATCTGGCACAGATACGCAGTATTTT. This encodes CASSLGGTSGTDTQYF.

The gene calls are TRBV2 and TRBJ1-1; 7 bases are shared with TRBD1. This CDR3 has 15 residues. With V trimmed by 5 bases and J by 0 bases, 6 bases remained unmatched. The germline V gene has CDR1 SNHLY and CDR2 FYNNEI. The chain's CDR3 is CASSLGTAMNTEAFF. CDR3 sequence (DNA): TGTGCCAGCAGTCTTGGGACAGCCATGAACACTGAAGCTTTCTTT.

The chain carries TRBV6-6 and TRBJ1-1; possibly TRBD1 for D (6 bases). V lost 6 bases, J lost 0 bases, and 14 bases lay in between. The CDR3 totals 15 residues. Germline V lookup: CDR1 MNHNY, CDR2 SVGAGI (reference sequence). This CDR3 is CASRTYTGMNTEAFF. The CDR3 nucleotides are TGTGCCAGCAGGACCTATACAGGGATGAACACTGAAGCTTTCTTT.

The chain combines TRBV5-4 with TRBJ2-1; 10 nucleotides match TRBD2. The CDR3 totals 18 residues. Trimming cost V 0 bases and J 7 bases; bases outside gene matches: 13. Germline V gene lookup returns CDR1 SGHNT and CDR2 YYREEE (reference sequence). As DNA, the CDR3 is TGTGCCAGCAGCTTGGTAGGATTGGCTAGCGGGAGTGTAAATGAGCAGTTCTTC. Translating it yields CASSLVGLASGSVNEQFF.

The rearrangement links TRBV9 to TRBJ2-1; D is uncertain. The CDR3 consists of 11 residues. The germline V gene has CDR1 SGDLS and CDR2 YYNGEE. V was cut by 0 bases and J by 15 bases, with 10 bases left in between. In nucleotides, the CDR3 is TGTGCCAGCAGCGTAGGATACCAACTGTTCTTC. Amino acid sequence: CASSVGYQLFF.

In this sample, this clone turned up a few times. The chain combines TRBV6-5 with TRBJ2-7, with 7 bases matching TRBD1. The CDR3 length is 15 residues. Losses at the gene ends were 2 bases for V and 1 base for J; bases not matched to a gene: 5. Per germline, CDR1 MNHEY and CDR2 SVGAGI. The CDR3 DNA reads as TGTGCCAGCAGTTACCCGGGACAGTCTTCCTACGAGCAGTACTTC. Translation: CASSYPGQSSYEQYF.

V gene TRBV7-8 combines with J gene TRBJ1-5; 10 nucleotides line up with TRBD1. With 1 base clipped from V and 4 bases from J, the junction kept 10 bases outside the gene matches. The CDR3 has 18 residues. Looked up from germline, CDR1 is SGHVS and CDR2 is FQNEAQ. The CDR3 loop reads CASSLGVGDRGRNQPQHF. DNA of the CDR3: TGTGCCAGCAGCTTAGGGGTAGGGGACAGGGGCAGGAATCAGCCCCAGCATTTT.